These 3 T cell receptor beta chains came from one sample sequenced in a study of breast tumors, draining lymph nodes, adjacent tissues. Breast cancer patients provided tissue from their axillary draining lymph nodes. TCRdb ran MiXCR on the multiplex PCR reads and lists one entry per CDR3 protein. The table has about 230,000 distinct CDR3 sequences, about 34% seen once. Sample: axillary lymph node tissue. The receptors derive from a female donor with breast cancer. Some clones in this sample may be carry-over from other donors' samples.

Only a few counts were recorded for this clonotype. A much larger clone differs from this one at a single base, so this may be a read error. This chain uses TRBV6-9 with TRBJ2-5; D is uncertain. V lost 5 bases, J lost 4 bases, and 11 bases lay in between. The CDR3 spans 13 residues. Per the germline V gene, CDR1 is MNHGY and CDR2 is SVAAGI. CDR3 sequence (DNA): TGTGCCAGCAGTCCCAGAACTTTAGAGACCCAGTACTTC. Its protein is CASSPRTLETQYF.

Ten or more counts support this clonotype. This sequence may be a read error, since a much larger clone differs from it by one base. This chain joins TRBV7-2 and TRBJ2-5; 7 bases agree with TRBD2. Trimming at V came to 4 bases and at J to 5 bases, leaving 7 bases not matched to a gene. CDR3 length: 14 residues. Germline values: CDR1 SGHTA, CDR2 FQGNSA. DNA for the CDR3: TGTGCCAGCAGCTCGTCTCTAGCGGACGAGACCCAGTACTTC. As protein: CASSSSLADETQYF.

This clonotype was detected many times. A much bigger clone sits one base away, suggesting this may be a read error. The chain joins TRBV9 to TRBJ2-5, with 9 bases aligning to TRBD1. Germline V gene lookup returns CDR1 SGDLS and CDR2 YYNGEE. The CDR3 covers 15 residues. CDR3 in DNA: TGTGCCAGCAGCGTGTGGACAGGGGCTCAAGAGACCCCGTACTTC. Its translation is CASSVWTGAQETPYF.